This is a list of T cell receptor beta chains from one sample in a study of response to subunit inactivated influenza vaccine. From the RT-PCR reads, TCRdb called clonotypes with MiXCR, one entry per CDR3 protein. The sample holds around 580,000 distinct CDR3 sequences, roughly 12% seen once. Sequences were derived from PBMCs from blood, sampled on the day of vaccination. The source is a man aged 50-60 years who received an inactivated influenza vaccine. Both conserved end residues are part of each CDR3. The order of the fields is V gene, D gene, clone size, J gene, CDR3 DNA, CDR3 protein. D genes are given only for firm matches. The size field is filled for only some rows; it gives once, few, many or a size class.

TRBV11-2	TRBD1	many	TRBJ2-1	TGTGCCAGCAGCTTAGTAGTCCGGTGGCAGGGGGCGGGTAATGAGCAGTTCTTC	CASSLVVRWQGAGNEQFF
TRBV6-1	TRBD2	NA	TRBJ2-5	TGTGCCAGCAGACATAGCGGGGGGTTACAAGAGACCCAGTACTTC	CASRHSGGLQETQYF
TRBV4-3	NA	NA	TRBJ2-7	TGCGCCAGCAGCCTGGGCTCCCACTACGAGCAGTACTTC	CASSLGSHYEQYF
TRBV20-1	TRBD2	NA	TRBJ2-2	TGCAGTGCACCTACTAGCGGGAGGGTCACCGGGGGGGTGTTTTTT	CSAPTSGRVTGGVFF
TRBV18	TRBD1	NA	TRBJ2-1	TGTGCCAGCTCACCGGGAGACAGGGATGTCAATGAGCAGTTCTTC	CASSPGDRDVNEQFF
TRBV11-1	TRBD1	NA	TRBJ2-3	TGTGCCAGCAGCTTAGCGCTGGGACAGGGTCTGGGCACAGATACGCAGTATTTT	CASSLALGQGLGTDTQYF
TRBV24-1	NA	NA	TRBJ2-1	TGTGCCACCAGTGAACCTCAGGGAGGTGGTGAGCAGTTCTTC	CATSEPQGGGEQFF
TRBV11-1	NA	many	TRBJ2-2	TGTGCCAGCAGCTTACGGGACATCCGAGGGGTGGGCACCGGGGAGCTGTTTTTT	CASSLRDIRGVGTGELFF
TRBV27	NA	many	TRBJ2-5	TGTGCCAGCAGTTTAGGGGGCGTCCCCAGGGAGACCCAGTACTTC	CASSLGGVPRETQYF
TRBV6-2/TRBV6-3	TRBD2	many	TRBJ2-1	TGTGCCAGCAGTCTTAGCGGGAGGGGGTACTACAATGAGCAGTTCTTC	CASSLSGRGYYNEQFF
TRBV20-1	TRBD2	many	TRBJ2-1	TGCAGTGCTAGAGATGGTAGCGGGCCCACCTACAATGAGCAGTTCTTC	CSARDGSGPTYNEQFF
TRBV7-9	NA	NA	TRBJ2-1	TGTGCCAGCAGCCACCATTCCCTAGGGTACAATGAGCAGTTCTTC	CASSHHSLGYNEQFF
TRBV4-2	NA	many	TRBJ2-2	TGTGCCAGCAGCCAAGCATTAGTAGCAGGGAGGATAAATGCCGGGGAGCTGTTTTTT	CASSQALVAGRINAGELFF
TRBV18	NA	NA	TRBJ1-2	TGTGCCAGCAGCCCGGGACATACTAACTATGGCTACACCTTC	CASSPGHTNYGYTF
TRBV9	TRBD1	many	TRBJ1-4	TGTGCCAGCAGCCGGGACAGGGGGCGAGAAAAACTGTTTTTT	CASSRDRGREKLFF
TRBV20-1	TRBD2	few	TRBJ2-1	TGCAGTGCTAGAGATCTATTAGCGGGAGGGATGGGGCAGTTCTTC	CSARDLLAGGMGQFF
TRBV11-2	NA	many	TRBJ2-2	TGTGCCAGCAGCTTAGAACTCGGGGAGCTGTTTTTT	CASSLELGELFF
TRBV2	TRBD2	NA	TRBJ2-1	TGTGCCATTATAGCGGGGGGATTTCCGGGTGAGCAGTTCTTC	CAIIAGGFPGEQFF
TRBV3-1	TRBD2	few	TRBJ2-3	TGTGCCAGCAGCCAAGATCCCGGACTAGGGAGCACAGATACGCAGTATTTT	CASSQDPGLGSTDTQYF
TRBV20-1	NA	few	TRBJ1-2	TGCAGTGCTACCCCGCTAGACCGGATTAACTATGGCTACACCTTC	CSATPLDRINYGYTF
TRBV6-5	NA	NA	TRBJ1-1	TGTGCCAGCAGTTACGCCAGGGGTAGGACTGAAGCTTTCTTT	CASSYARGRTEAFF
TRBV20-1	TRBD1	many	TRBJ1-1	TGCAGTGCTTGGACTCGGGACAGGGGAAACACTGAAGCTTTCTTT	CSAWTRDRGNTEAFF
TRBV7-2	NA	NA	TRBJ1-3	TGTGCCAGCAGCCCGCAATCTGGAAACACCATATATTTT	CASSPQSGNTIYF
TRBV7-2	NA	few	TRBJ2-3	TGTGCCAGCAGCTTAGAGGCCCCTACGCAGTATTTT	CASSLEAPTQYF
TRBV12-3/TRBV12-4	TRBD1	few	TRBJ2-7	TGTGCCAGTGGGGACAGGGGAGAGCAGTACTTC	CASGDRGEQYF
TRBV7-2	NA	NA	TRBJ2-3	TGTGCCAGCAGCTTTTACCGAGATACGCAGTATTTT	CASSFYRDTQYF
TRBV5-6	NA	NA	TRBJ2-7	TGTGCCAGCAGCACAGGAGGTCCCCTTGATGAGCAGTACTTC	CASSTGGPLDEQYF
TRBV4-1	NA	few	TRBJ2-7	TGCGCCAGCAGCCAAGTCCAACAGGCCACCTCCTACGAGCAGTACTTC	CASSQVQQATSYEQYF
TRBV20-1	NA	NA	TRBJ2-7	TGCAGTGCTAGAGACGGGACCTCCTACGAGCAGTACTTC	CSARDGTSYEQYF
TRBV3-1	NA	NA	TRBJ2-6	TGTGCCAGCAGCCCTTGGGGGAGAGAGGCCAACGTCCTGACTTTC	CASSPWGREANVLTF
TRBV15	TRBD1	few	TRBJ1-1	TGTGCCACCCAGACAGGGATGAACACTGAAGCTTTCTTT	CATQTGMNTEAFF
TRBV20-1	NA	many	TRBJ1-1	TGCAGTGCTAGAGATCAAACAGGTCACACTGAAGCTTTCTTT	CSARDQTGHTEAFF